A single sample gave rise to the 12 T cell receptor beta chains below, sequenced in a study of shared clonotypes between healthy human individuals. Some clones are missing from TCRdb's copy, which holds only in-frame ones; the method was immunoSEQ multiplex PCR. The repertoire has about a million clones, about 80% of them found once; the top ten carry 1.4%. The sequenced material came from memory CD4+ T cells sorted from blood. Subset given: CD45RA-negative fraction. Receptors were obtained from a man aged 18 to 30 in good health.

This sequence joins TRBV4-1 and TRBJ2-3; TRBD2 agrees at 10 bases. CDR1 MGHRA and CDR2 YSYEKL come from the germline V gene. The junction had 5 bases not matched to a gene; V was cut back by 0 bases and J by 2 bases. This CDR3 comprises 17 residues. In DNA, the CDR3 is TGCGCCAGCAGCCAAGAAGAACTAGCGGGATTCACAGATACGCAGTATTTT. This translates into CASSQEELAGFTDTQYF.

This clone has a handful of counts. The V and J genes are TRBV5-1 and TRBJ2-7; D ambiguous. The CDR3 sequence is 12 residues long. Germline loops: CDR1 SGHRS, CDR2 YFSETQ. V shed 4 bases and J shed 7 bases, with 12 bases lying between them. This chain's CDR3 is CASSQNSVEQYF. In nucleotides, the CDR3 is TGCGCCAGCAGCCAAAATAGTGTAGAGCAGTACTTC.

V gene TRBV7-2 combines with J gene TRBJ1-2; 8 bases match TRBD1. Germline CDR1 is SGHTA and CDR2 is FQGNSA. V trimming: 2 bases; J trimming: 8 bases; junction bases outside the gene matches: 10. This CDR3 has 15 amino acids. In nucleotides, the CDR3 is TGTGCCAGCAGCTTAACAGGACAGGGTGTTACCGGCTACACCTTC. This sequence encodes CASSLTGQGVTGYTF.

The chain combines TRBV7-3 with TRBJ1-1; the match to TRBD1 covers 7 bases. The V gene end was trimmed by 0 bases and the J gene end by 4 bases; junction bases not matched to a gene: 8. The CDR3 extends over 16 amino acids. CDR1 is SGHTA, CDR2 FQGTGA, per germline. CDR3 amino acids: CASSLTSTGAGTEAFF. The CDR3 DNA follows: TGTGCCAGCAGCTTAACTAGCACAGGGGCGGGCACTGAAGCTTTCTTT.

The gene calls are TRBV7-9 and TRBJ2-5, with a possible D match to TRBD2 (6 bases). V gave up 0 bases and J gave up 2 bases, with 10 bases separating them. The CDR3 length is 15 residues. Germline CDR1 is SEHNR and CDR2 is FQNEAQ (reference sequence). For the CDR3, the DNA is TGTGCCAGCAGCTTAGCGCTGGGGGGACAAGAGACCCAGTACTTC. Its translation is CASSLALGGQETQYF.

The V gene is TRBV5-1, the J gene TRBJ1-1, with D tentatively TRBD1 (5 bases). Germline values: CDR1 SGHRS, CDR2 YFSETQ. V shed 3 bases and J shed 2 bases, with 17 bases lying between them. The CDR3 loop spans 16 amino acids. The CDR3 region is CASSSFRQKTNTEAFF. The CDR3 DNA sequence: TGCGCCAGCAGCTCCTTCCGACAGAAAACTAACACTGAAGCTTTCTTT. Variable domain in full (rest from reference TRBV5-1 and TRBJ1-1): KAGVTQTPRYLIKTRGQQVTLSCSPISGHRSVSWYQQTPGQGLQFLFEYFSETQRNKGNFPGRFSGRQFSNSRSEMNVSTLELGDSALYLCASSSFRQKTNTEAFFGQGTRLTVV.

The count of this clone is one. V is TRBV9 and J is TRBJ2-7; 7 bases are shared with TRBD2. This CDR3 has 15 amino acids. Per germline, CDR1 SGDLS and CDR2 YYNGEE. V shed 3 bases, J shed 1 base, and the junction held 7 bases outside the gene matches. This chain's CDR3 is CASSARGLPSYEQYF. DNA for the CDR3: TGTGCCAGCAGCGCTCGGGGACTACCATCCTACGAGCAGTACTTC.

This CDR3 is CASSLYEQPGELFF. The CDR3, as DNA: TGTGCCAGCAGTTTATACGAACAGCCCGGGGAGCTGTTTTTT. The chain recombines TRBV28 with TRBJ2-2; D is undetermined. The CDR3 covers 14 residues. Germline assignment: CDR1 MDHEN and CDR2 SYDVKM. Trimming left V 1 base short and J 6 bases short, with 9 bases between.

This clone was detected only a few times. The chain uses TRBV11-1 and TRBJ2-5; a possible D gene is TRBD1 (5 bases). This CDR3 region has 15 residues. V was shortened by 4 bases and J by 5 bases, with 17 bases between the two germline ends. CDR1 is SGHAT, CDR2 FQDESV, per germline (reference sequence). The CDR3 coding sequence is TGTGCCAGCAGCTCCGTCGGACACCCGAGGGAGACCCAGTACTTC. Translating gives CASSSVGHPRETQYF.

This clone was found a few times. The same CDR3 can be traced to other DNA sequences in this sample. The rearrangement joins TRBV5-1 to TRBJ2-3; D call uncertain. V was shortened by 1 base and J by 5 bases, with 2 bases between the two germline ends. The CDR3 extends over 11 amino acids. Germline-derived CDR1 and CDR2 are SGHRS and YFSETQ. The CDR3 reads CASSLLDTQYF. DNA of the CDR3: TGCGCCAGCAGCTTGTTAGATACGCAGTATTTT. Based on the CDR3 plus reference TRBV5-1 and TRBJ2-3, the full variable domain is KAGVTQTPRYLIKTRGQQVTLSCSPISGHRSVSWYQQTPGQGLQFLFEYFSETQRNKGNFPGRFSGRQFSNSRSEMNVSTLELGDSALYLCASSLLDTQYFGPGTRLTVL.

The chain joins TRBV2 to TRBJ2-5; 7 bases are shared with TRBD2. The ends lost 4 bases at V and 4 bases at J; junction bases unmatched: 6. The CDR3 runs to 14 residues. Germline-derived CDR1 and CDR2 are SNHLY and FYNNEI. The CDR3 DNA sequence: TGTGCCAGCAGTGTAGGACTAGTGGTAGAGACCCAGTACTTC. This sequence encodes CASSVGLVVETQYF.

This clone appeared once. The chain employs TRBV7-8 and TRBJ1-1, with 8 nucleotides matching TRBD1. Germline values: CDR1 SGHVS, CDR2 FQNEAQ. V shed 1 base and J 1 base; nucleotides not matched to a gene: 2. The CDR3 sequence is 15 residues long. The CDR3 DNA is TGTGCCAGCAGCTTAGTAGACAGGGGGAACACTGAAGCTTTCTTT. Translation gives CASSLVDRGNTEAFF.